A selection of T cell receptor beta chains follows, all from one sample in a study of tumor-infiltrating lymphocytes in primary liver carcinoma. MiXCR, applied by TCRdb to the multiplex PCR reads, yields one record per CDR3 protein. The sample holds approximately 92,000 distinct CDR3 sequences, around 70% seen once. Sequencing was performed on tumor-adjacent normal liver tissue. These receptors were taken from a man in his forties or fifties with primary liver carcinoma and hepatitis B virus infection. The CDR3 runs from the conserved cysteine through the conserved F or W. A D gene is named only where the DNA matches it firmly. Only some rows state a clone size, as once, few, many or a class for expanded clones.

clone_size: NA; j_call: TRBJ2-1; d_call: TRBD2; v_call: TRBV20-1; cdr3_nt: TGCAGTGCCGCCTCGGGGGGGGAAGGTCGCGATGAGCAGTTCTTC; cdr3_aa: CSAASGGEGRDEQFF
clone_size: NA; j_call: TRBJ2-2; d_call: NA; v_call: TRBV28; cdr3_nt: TGTGCCAGCAGAATCCAGGGCCTTGCGAACACCGGGGAGCTGTTTTTT; cdr3_aa: CASRIQGLANTGELFF
clone_size: NA; j_call: TRBJ2-1; d_call: NA; v_call: TRBV11-3; cdr3_nt: TGTGCCAGCAGCTTGGGAAATGGGGCAGGGTCAAATGAGCAGCTCTTC; cdr3_aa: CASSLGNGAGSNEQLF
clone_size: many; j_call: TRBJ2-3; d_call: NA; v_call: TRBV28; cdr3_nt: TGTGCCAGCAGTTTAGGTTGGGGAGCAGATACGCAGTATTTT; cdr3_aa: CASSLGWGADTQYF
clone_size: many; j_call: TRBJ2-2; d_call: NA; v_call: TRBV5-4; cdr3_nt: TGTGCCAGCAGCTTTTTGAACACCGGGGAGCTGTTTTTT; cdr3_aa: CASSFLNTGELFF
clone_size: NA; j_call: TRBJ2-1; d_call: NA; v_call: TRBV11-2; cdr3_nt: TGTGCCAGCAGCCCCCCCCGGCTCTACAGTGAGCAGTTCTTC; cdr3_aa: CASSPPRLYSEQFF
clone_size: NA; j_call: TRBJ2-7; d_call: NA; v_call: TRBV19; cdr3_nt: TGTGCCAGTAGTATCACAATCTCCTACGATCAGTACTTC; cdr3_aa: CASSITISYDQYF
clone_size: many; j_call: TRBJ1-2; d_call: NA; v_call: TRBV4-2; cdr3_nt: TGTGCCAGCAGCCAAGAGGCCCTAGAGGGGCTTGGCTACACCTTC; cdr3_aa: CASSQEALEGLGYTF
clone_size: NA; j_call: TRBJ2-3; d_call: TRBD2; v_call: TRBV19; cdr3_nt: TGTGCCAGTAGTTCACAGACTAGCGGGGGTACAGATACGCAGTATTTT; cdr3_aa: CASSSQTSGGTDTQYF
clone_size: many; j_call: TRBJ1-1; d_call: TRBD1; v_call: TRBV4-2; cdr3_nt: TGTGCCAGCAGCTGGAAGCAGGGGGCCACTGAAGCTTTCTTT; cdr3_aa: CASSWKQGATEAFF
clone_size: many; j_call: TRBJ2-6; d_call: NA; v_call: TRBV10-3; cdr3_nt: TGTGCCATCAGCCAAGACAACACGAGGGGGGGGAGCTCTGGGGCCAACGTCCTGACTTTC; cdr3_aa: CAISQDNTRGGSSGANVLTF
clone_size: NA; j_call: TRBJ2-1; d_call: NA; v_call: TRBV11-2; cdr3_nt: TGTGCCGGCAGCCCCAACTATGGCAATGAGCTGTTCTTC; cdr3_aa: CAGSPNYGNELFF
clone_size: NA; j_call: TRBJ2-7; d_call: NA; v_call: TRBV11-2; cdr3_nt: TGTGCCTGCAGCCTCCCACCTCGGTGGAACGAGCAGTACTTC; cdr3_aa: CACSLPPRWNEQYF
clone_size: NA; j_call: TRBJ2-1; d_call: NA; v_call: TRBV4-1; cdr3_nt: TGCGCCAACAGCCAAGTTTCTAGCAGGTCAAGGGAGCAGTTCTTC; cdr3_aa: CANSQVSSRSREQFF
clone_size: NA; j_call: TRBJ1-2; d_call: NA; v_call: TRBV12-3/TRBV12-4; cdr3_nt: TGTGCCAGCAGTTTATTGCACGGGGCGCACGGCTACACATTC; cdr3_aa: CASSLLHGAHGYTF
clone_size: once; j_call: TRBJ1-1; d_call: NA; v_call: TRBV2; cdr3_nt: TGTGCCAGCAATCCTTCTTACCCCGGAGCTTTCTTT; cdr3_aa: CASNPSYPGAFF
clone_size: once; j_call: TRBJ2-2; d_call: TRBD2; v_call: TRBV7-6; cdr3_nt: TGTGCCAGCAGCACACTAGCGGGAGGGCTTAACACCGGGGAGCTGTTTTTT; cdr3_aa: CASSTLAGGLNTGELFF
clone_size: medium-sized; j_call: TRBJ2-1; d_call: NA; v_call: TRBV29-1; cdr3_nt: TGCAGCGTCGATAAGAGGAATGAGCAGTTCTTC; cdr3_aa: CSVDKRNEQFF
clone_size: many; j_call: TRBJ2-7; d_call: TRBD1; v_call: TRBV6-5; cdr3_nt: TGTGCCAGCAGTTACGGCCCGGGACAGAGGGAGCAGTACTTC; cdr3_aa: CASSYGPGQREQYF
clone_size: NA; j_call: TRBJ2-1; d_call: NA; v_call: TRBV4-1; cdr3_nt: TGCGCCAGAAGCCAAGATAGGCCGGGTAGCTCCTGCAATGAGCAGTTCTTC; cdr3_aa: CARSQDRPGSSCNEQFF
clone_size: NA; j_call: TRBJ1-2; d_call: NA; v_call: TRBV6-4; cdr3_nt: TGTGCCAGCAGTGCCGCGGCAGGGTCAAACTATGACTACACCTTC; cdr3_aa: CASSAAAGSNYDYTF
clone_size: NA; j_call: TRBJ1-2; d_call: NA; v_call: TRBV30; cdr3_nt: TGTGCCTGGAGCCCGGCCTCCAACTATGACTACACCTTC; cdr3_aa: CAWSPASNYDYTF
clone_size: many; j_call: TRBJ2-6; d_call: NA; v_call: TRBV28; cdr3_nt: TGTGCCAGCAGAAGCTCTGGGGCCAACGTCCTGACTTTC; cdr3_aa: CASRSSGANVLTF
clone_size: NA; j_call: TRBJ1-6; d_call: NA; v_call: TRBV6-6; cdr3_nt: TGTGCCAGCAGTTGCTCGGAGGGGATTAATTCACCCCTCCACTTC; cdr3_aa: CASSCSEGINSPLHF
clone_size: NA; j_call: TRBJ1-5; d_call: NA; v_call: TRBV7-9; cdr3_nt: TGTGCCAGCAGCTTGGGACAATATCAGCCCCAGCATTTT; cdr3_aa: CASSLGQYQPQHF
clone_size: NA; j_call: TRBJ2-1; d_call: NA; v_call: TRBV19; cdr3_nt: TGTGCCAGTAGTATAGGTAGCGGTCAGTCCTACAATGAGCAGTTCTTC; cdr3_aa: CASSIGSGQSYNEQFF
clone_size: few; j_call: TRBJ1-2; d_call: NA; v_call: TRBV11-2; cdr3_nt: TGTGCCAGCAGCTTAGGCGGGGCAGGGAGTAACTATGTCTACACCTTC; cdr3_aa: CASSLGGAGSNYVYTF
clone_size: NA; j_call: TRBJ2-1; d_call: TRBD2; v_call: TRBV11-2; cdr3_nt: TGTGCCAACAGCTTAGGGGAGGGCACTGGCAGATTCTTC; cdr3_aa: CANSLGEGTGRFF
clone_size: NA; j_call: TRBJ2-1; d_call: TRBD2; v_call: TRBV7-9; cdr3_nt: TGTGCCAGCAGTTTAGCGGGAGGGCGAGCCAATGAGCAGTTCTTC; cdr3_aa: CASSLAGGRANEQFF
clone_size: NA; j_call: TRBJ1-2; d_call: NA; v_call: TRBV5-1; cdr3_nt: TGCGCCAGCAGCTTGGCCGGGTCGAATAATGGCTACACCTTC; cdr3_aa: CASSLAGSNNGYTF
clone_size: NA; j_call: TRBJ2-6; d_call: NA; v_call: TRBV11-2; cdr3_nt: TGTGCCAGCAGCTTAGGGGCAGGGCACGGCTTTGGGGCCAACGTCCTGACTTTC; cdr3_aa: CASSLGAGHGFGANVLTF